The rows below give T cell receptor beta chains drawn from one sample of a study of blood T cell repertoires in COVID-19. Only in-frame clones appear in the TCRdb table, and some are missing; sequencing was by immunoSEQ multiplex PCR. The table shows a few hundred thousand clones, with roughly 86% occurring only once. The sequencing input was peripheral blood. The receptors were gathered from a man younger than 35 with active or convalescent COVID-19. CDR3s include the opening cysteine and the closing phenylalanine or tryptophan. The D gene is left open where the match is weak. Clone size is stated in some rows and not others, as once, few, many or a class when expanded.

j_gene: TRBJ1-1
v_gene: TRBV10-3
d_gene: TRBD1
abundance: NA
CDR3aa: CAISESDRGATEAFF
CDR3nt: TGTGCCATCAGTGAGTCGGACAGGGGGGCCACTGAAGCTTTCTTT

j_gene: TRBJ2-5
v_gene: TRBV11-2
d_gene: TRBD1
abundance: NA
CDR3aa: CASSYRGRQETQYF
CDR3nt: TGTGCCAGCAGCTACAGGGGGAGGCAAGAGACCCAGTACTTC

j_gene: TRBJ1-1
v_gene: TRBV7-9
d_gene: NA
abundance: NA
CDR3aa: CASSFLQMNTEAFF
CDR3nt: TGTGCCAGCAGCTTTCTACAGATGAACACTGAAGCTTTCTTT

j_gene: TRBJ2-6
v_gene: TRBV5-6
d_gene: NA
abundance: NA
CDR3aa: CASSLMRSGANVLTF
CDR3nt: TGTGCCAGCAGCTTGATGCGGTCTGGGGCCAACGTCCTGACTTTC

j_gene: TRBJ1-1
v_gene: TRBV30
d_gene: NA
abundance: NA
CDR3aa: CAWSPGVRTEAFF
CDR3nt: TGTGCCTGGAGTCCAGGGGTGCGGACTGAAGCTTTCTTT

j_gene: TRBJ1-2
v_gene: TRBV5-1
d_gene: NA
abundance: once
CDR3aa: CASSLAGWDGYTF
CDR3nt: TGCGCCAGCAGCTTGGCGGGGTGGGATGGCTACACCTTC

j_gene: TRBJ2-7
v_gene: TRBV27
d_gene: TRBD2
abundance: few
CDR3aa: CASSPRGLAGGRNEQYF
CDR3nt: TGTGCCAGCAGTCCCCGCGGACTAGCGGGGGGGCGGAACGAGCAGTACTTC

j_gene: TRBJ1-2
v_gene: TRBV19
d_gene: TRBD1
abundance: NA
CDR3aa: CASREGAGYTF
CDR3nt: TGTGCCAGTAGGGAGGGGGCGGGCTACACCTTC

j_gene: TRBJ2-1
v_gene: TRBV24-1
d_gene: TRBD1
abundance: NA
CDR3aa: CATSDTRDRDGHNEQFF
CDR3nt: TGTGCCACCAGTGATACTCGGGACAGGGATGGACACAATGAGCAGTTCTTC

j_gene: TRBJ2-5
v_gene: TRBV6-5
d_gene: NA
abundance: NA
CDR3aa: CASSQGHGETQYF
CDR3nt: TGTGCCAGCTCCCAGGGGCATGGGGAGACCCAGTACTTC

j_gene: TRBJ2-5
v_gene: TRBV5-1
d_gene: TRBD1
abundance: NA
CDR3aa: CASSPGDRGKETQYF
CDR3nt: TGCGCCAGCAGTCCTGGGGACAGGGGGAAAGAGACCCAGTACTTC

j_gene: TRBJ2-3
v_gene: TRBV7-6
d_gene: TRBD2
abundance: NA
CDR3aa: CASSLARAGARTDTQYF
CDR3nt: TGTGCCAGCAGCTTGGCCCGAGCGGGAGCACGGACAGATACGCAGTATTTT

j_gene: TRBJ1-2
v_gene: TRBV5-4
d_gene: NA
abundance: NA
CDR3aa: CASSLFDRNYGYTF
CDR3nt: TGTGCCAGCAGCTTGTTTGACAGAAATTATGGCTACACCTTC

j_gene: TRBJ2-1
v_gene: TRBV19
d_gene: NA
abundance: NA
CDR3aa: CASSNRDNPGDEQFF
CDR3nt: TGTGCCAGTAGTAACAGGGACAACCCCGGAGATGAGCAGTTCTTC

j_gene: TRBJ1-1
v_gene: TRBV10-1
d_gene: TRBD1
abundance: NA
CDR3aa: CASRTGTGGISTEAFF
CDR3nt: TGCGCCAGCAGAACCGGGACAGGTGGCATTAGCACTGAAGCTTTCTTT

j_gene: TRBJ1-2
v_gene: TRBV19
d_gene: TRBD1
abundance: NA
CDR3aa: CASSFRGTGGDGYTF
CDR3nt: TGTGCCAGTAGTTTCCGAGGGACAGGCGGGGATGGCTACACCTTC

j_gene: TRBJ2-1
v_gene: TRBV6-1
d_gene: NA
abundance: NA
CDR3aa: CASSEAIVGDEQFF
CDR3nt: TGTGCCAGCAGTGAAGCAATTGTAGGGGATGAGCAGTTCTTC